The subject of this entry is one T cell receptor (beta chain). CDR1 is SEHNR and CDR2 is FQNEAQ in the germline V gene (reference sequence). This CDR3 is built from 17 residues. The ends lost 3 bases at V and 1 base at J; junction bases unmatched: 6. As handled by the study authors: Reference gene primer amplification gave estimated nucleated cell counts. Assay used: immunoSEQ multiplex PCR; TCRdb lists only in-frame clones, some missing. For V, J and clone size, that table is used; D and trimming come from the DNA. The sample shows about 34,000 clones, about 80% of them seen only once. This entry is derived from a study of blood T cell repertoires in COVID-19. Study at large: T cells, B-cell-depleted T cells, or PBMCs provided the cDNA or gDNA that served as material.

This clonotype was obtained from a woman in her seventies with acute or convalescent COVID-19. Sequencing was done on a sample of peripheral blood. This chain uses TRBV7-9 with TRBJ2-2; 9 bases are a match to TRBD2. The chain's CDR3 is CASSFGGGAWNTGELFF. CDR3 in DNA: TGTGCCAGCAGCTTCGGCGGGGGGGCCTGGAACACCGGGGAGCTGTTTTTT.